One sample yielded the 16 T cell receptor beta chains listed below, sequenced in a study of cytomegalovirus exposure and HLA in healthy donors. Vbeta (60) and Jbeta (13) primers were used in the PCR. Generated by immunoSEQ multiplex PCR, the TCRdb table keeps only in-frame clones and is missing some. The data show 100,000 to 150,000 clones, about 74% seen once. The sequenced material came from PBMCs. These receptors came from a woman aged 60-75 years in good health and CMV-seronegative.

The genes are TRBV6-1 and TRBJ2-5, with 9 positions matching TRBD2. Judging by the DNA end, TRBJ2-7 fits better; the J call may be wrong. CDR1 MNHNS and CDR2 SASEGT come from the germline V gene. This CDR3 has 15 residues. The CDR3 bases are TGTGCCAGCAGTGACCGAGCGGGAGGATCCCACGAGCAGTACTTC. It yields the protein CASSDRAGGSHEQYF.

This chain uses TRBV15 with TRBJ2-7; TRBD1 aligns across 10 bases. The CDR3 sequence is 16 residues long. V trimming: 5 bases; J trimming: 2 bases; junction bases outside the gene matches: 9. Germline-derived CDR1 and CDR2 are LNHNV and YYDKDF (reference sequence). Here the CDR3 DNA reads TGTGCCACCAGCTCACCGGGACAGGGGATAACCTACGAGCAGTACTTC. Its protein is CATSSPGQGITYEQYF.

The chain uses TRBV7-3 and TRBJ1-1; 12 bases map to TRBD1. V lost 5 bases, J lost 1 base, and 8 bases stayed unmatched. This CDR3 has 17 amino acids. The germline CDR1 and CDR2 sequences are SGHTA and FQGTGA. The CDR3 loop is CASSKWDRGRANTEAFF. The CDR3, as DNA: TGTGCCAGCAGCAAGTGGGACAGGGGGCGGGCGAACACTGAAGCTTTCTTT.

This clone was recorded a few times. The gene calls are TRBV7-3 and TRBJ2-5, with a tentative D call TRBD2 (6 bases). Germline CDR1 reads SGHTA; CDR2 reads FQGTGA. The CDR3 contains 13 residues. Trimming took 5 bases from V and 4 from J, leaving 11 bases between them. CDR3: CASSHGGPETQYF. The CDR3 nucleotides are TGTGCCAGCAGCCACGGAGGGCCAGAGACCCAGTACTTC.

The V and J genes are TRBV19 and TRBJ1-5; perhaps TRBD1 as D (5 bases). From germline, CDR1 is LNHDA and CDR2 SQIVND (reference sequence). V was trimmed by 8 bases and J by 8 bases, leaving 19 bases between them. There are 14 residues in the CDR3. The CDR3 reads CASVGGGLWEPQHF. CDR3 bases: TGTGCCAGTGTCGGCGGGGGATTATGGGAGCCCCAGCATTTT.

This clone was counted only a few times. The V and J genes are TRBV11-2 and TRBJ1-2; TRBD1 agrees at 10 bases. Trimming cost V 5 bases and J 4 bases; bases outside gene matches: 10. CDR1 and CDR2 from the germline V gene are SGHAT and FQNNGV. This CDR3 is 16 amino acids long. CDR3 sequence reads: CASSPLRGQGIYGYTF. For the CDR3, the DNA is TGTGCCAGCAGCCCCCTACGGGGACAGGGGATCTATGGCTACACCTTC.

This clone has a single count. The chain couples TRBV5-1 to TRBJ2-3, with 7 nucleotides matching TRBD2. Germline CDR1 SGHRS, CDR2 YFSETQ. V shed 0 bases, J shed 3 bases, and the junction held 4 bases outside the gene matches. This CDR3 has 15 residues. The CDR3 spells CASSLAQGGTDTQYF. In nucleotides, the CDR3 is TGCGCCAGCAGCTTGGCGCAGGGAGGGACAGATACGCAGTATTTT. Full variable domain (missing parts from reference TRBV5-1 and TRBJ2-3): KAGVTQTPRYLIKTRGQQVTLSCSPISGHRSVSWYQQTPGQGLQFLFEYFSETQRNKGNFPGRFSGRQFSNSRSEMNVSTLELGDSALYLCASSLAQGGTDTQYFGPGTRLTVL.

The chain has TRBV18 and TRBJ2-7; 7 bases fit TRBD2. The CDR3 extends over 14 amino acids. Germline trimming cut 3 bases from V and 6 bases from J; bases unmatched to any gene: 8. Germline loops: CDR1 KGHSH, CDR2 LQKENI. CDR3 DNA sequence: TGTGCCAGCTCACCGGGACTACTACCAAGCGAGCAGTACTTC. This gives the protein CASSPGLLPSEQYF.

The chain employs TRBV4-1 and TRBJ2-6, with D possibly TRBD1 on 5 matching bases. The length of the CDR3 is 14 residues. Trimming shortened V by 5 bases and J by 4 bases, and 9 bases separated the two germline ends. Germline V gene sequence: CDR1 MGHRA, CDR2 YSYEKL. CDR3 sequence reads: CASSAGYGANVLTF. The CDR3 nucleotides are TGCGCCAGCAGCGCAGGGTACGGGGCCAACGTCCTGACTTTC.

The chain has TRBV5-1 and TRBJ1-6; TRBD1 matches at 9 bases. Germline V gives CDR1 SGHRS, CDR2 YFSETQ. The junction had 7 bases not matched to a gene; V was cut back by 3 bases and J by 9 bases. This CDR3 is built from 15 residues. The CDR3 nucleotides are TGCGCCAGCAGCTCCCGGGACAGGGATGGTTCACCCCTCCACTTT. This gives the protein CASSSRDRDGSPLHF.

A few counts support this clone. The chain is built from TRBV7-2 and TRBJ1-1; 8 positions match TRBD1. The ends lost 6 bases at V and 1 base at J; junction bases unmatched: 4. The germline V gene encodes CDR1 SGHTA and CDR2 FQGNSA. This CDR3 is 14 amino acids long. Here the CDR3 DNA reads TGTGCCAGCAGTCACAGGGGGGGGAACACTGAAGCTTTCTTT. It translates to CASSHRGGNTEAFF.

The V gene is TRBV28, the J gene TRBJ1-6; TRBD1 matches 8 bases. This CDR3 is 15 amino acids long. From germline, CDR1 is MDHEN and CDR2 SYDVKM. V lost 10 bases to trimming and J lost 6 bases; unmatched junction nucleotides: 11. The CDR3 DNA reads as TGTGCCATCACAACAGGGGGAAGTGGTAATTCACCCCTCCACTTT. Its translation: CAITTGGSGNSPLHF.

This chain links TRBV27 with TRBJ2-1, with a weak D call TRBD2 (6 bases). Germline CDR1 is MNHEY and CDR2 is SMNVEV (reference sequence). V lost 6 bases and J lost 8, with 17 bases in between. This CDR3 spans 14 amino acids. CDR3 nucleotide sequence: TGTGCCAGCAGCAGAGTAGGGCCGGGAGATGAGCAGTTCTTC. The encoded protein is CASSRVGPGDEQFF.

The chain employs TRBV25-1 and TRBJ2-7; TRBD1 might be the D (6 bases). Trimming cost V 4 bases and J 2 bases, with 15 bases left between them. Germline assignment: CDR1 MGHDK and CDR2 SYGVNS. The length of the CDR3 is 15 residues. The CDR3 region has the DNA TGTGCCAGCAGTGTAACCGGGACAATTACCTACGAGCAGTACTTC. Its protein is CASSVTGTITYEQYF.

The rearrangement links TRBV7-6 to TRBJ1-4, with D perhaps TRBD1 (5 bases). Trimming removed 6 bases from V and 0 bases from J, with 8 bases in between. The CDR3 covers 14 residues. Germline CDR1 and CDR2: SGHVS and FNYEAQ. Written as DNA, the CDR3 is TGTGCCAGCAGGTCGGACACAACTAATGAAAAACTGTTTTTT. The encoded protein is CASRSDTTNEKLFF. Full variable domain (outside the CDR3, taken from reference TRBV7-6 and TRBJ1-4): GAGVSQSPRYKVTKRGQDVALRCDPISGHVSLYWYRQALGQGPEFLTYFNYEAQQDKSGLPNDRFSAERPEGSISTLTIQRTEQRDSAMYRCASRSDTTNEKLFFGSGTQLSVL.

This chain connects TRBV18 to TRBJ2-3; 14 bases map to TRBD2. This CDR3 region has 19 residues. Trimming cost V 3 bases and J 1 base; bases outside gene matches: 9. Germline V CDR1 and CDR2: KGHSH, LQKENI. Here the CDR3 DNA reads TGTGCCAGCTCACCCTTTAGACTAGCGGGGGGGCCAGGCACAGATACGCAGTATTTT. Translating gives CASSPFRLAGGPGTDTQYF.